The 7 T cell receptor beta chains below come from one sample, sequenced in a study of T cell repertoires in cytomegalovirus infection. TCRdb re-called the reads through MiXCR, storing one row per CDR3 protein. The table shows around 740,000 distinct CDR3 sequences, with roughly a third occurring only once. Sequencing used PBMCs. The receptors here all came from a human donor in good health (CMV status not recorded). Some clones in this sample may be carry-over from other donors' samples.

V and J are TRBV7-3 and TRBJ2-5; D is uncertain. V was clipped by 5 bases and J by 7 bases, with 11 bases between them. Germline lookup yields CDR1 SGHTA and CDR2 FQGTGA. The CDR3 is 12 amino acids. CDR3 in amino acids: CASSGVGLTQYF. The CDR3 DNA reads TGTGCCAGCAGCGGGGTGGGGTTGACCCAGTACTTC.

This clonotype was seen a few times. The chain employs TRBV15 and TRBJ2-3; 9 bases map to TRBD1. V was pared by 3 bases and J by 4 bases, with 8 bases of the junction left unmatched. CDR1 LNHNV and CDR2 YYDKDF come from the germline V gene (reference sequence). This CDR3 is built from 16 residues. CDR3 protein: CATSSYRDRESDTQYF. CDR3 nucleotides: TGTGCCACCAGCAGCTACCGGGACAGGGAATCAGATACGCAGTATTTT.

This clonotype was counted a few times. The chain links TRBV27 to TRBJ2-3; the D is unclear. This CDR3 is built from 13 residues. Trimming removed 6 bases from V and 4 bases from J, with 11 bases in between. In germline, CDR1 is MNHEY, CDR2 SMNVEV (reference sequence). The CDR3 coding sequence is TGTGCCAGCAGGCCCTCGCTTGCAGATACGCAGTATTTT. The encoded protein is CASRPSLADTQYF.

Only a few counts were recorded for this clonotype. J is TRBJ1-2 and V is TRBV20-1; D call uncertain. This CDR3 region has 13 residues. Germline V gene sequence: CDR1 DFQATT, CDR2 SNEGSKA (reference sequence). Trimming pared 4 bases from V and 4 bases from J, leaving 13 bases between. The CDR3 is CSAKTQSSYGYTF. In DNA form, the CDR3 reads TGCAGTGCTAAGACTCAGTCATCCTATGGCTACACCTTC.

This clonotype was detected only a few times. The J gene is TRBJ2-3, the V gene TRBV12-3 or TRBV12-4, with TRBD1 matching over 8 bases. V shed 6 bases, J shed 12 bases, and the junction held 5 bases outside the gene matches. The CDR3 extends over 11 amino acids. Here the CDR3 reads CASRSDRAQYF. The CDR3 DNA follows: TGTGCCAGCAGATCGGACAGGGCACAGTATTTT.

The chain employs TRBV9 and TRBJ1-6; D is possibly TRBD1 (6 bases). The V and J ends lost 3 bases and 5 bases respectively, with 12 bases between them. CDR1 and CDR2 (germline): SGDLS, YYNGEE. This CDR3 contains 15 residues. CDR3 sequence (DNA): TGTGCCAGCAGCGGAGGGACATTAAATAATTCACCCCTCCACTTT. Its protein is CASSGGTLNNSPLHF.

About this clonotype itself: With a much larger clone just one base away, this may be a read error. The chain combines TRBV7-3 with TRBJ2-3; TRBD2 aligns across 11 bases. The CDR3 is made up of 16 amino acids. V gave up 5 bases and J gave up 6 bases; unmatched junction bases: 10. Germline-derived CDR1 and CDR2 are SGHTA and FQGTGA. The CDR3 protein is CASSPTSGVLRDTQYF. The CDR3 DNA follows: TGTGCCAGCAGCCCGACTAGCGGGGTACTACGGGATACGCAGTATTTT.